This passage covers 4 T cell receptor beta chains from one sample sequenced in a study of cytomegalovirus exposure and HLA in healthy donors. Researchers ran the PCR with 60 Vbeta and 13 Jbeta primers. Sequencing was performed with immunoSEQ multiplex PCR; in TCRdb, only in-frame clones are kept and a portion is missing. Here the sample spans approximately 120,000 clones, roughly three quarters being singletons. Sequencing used PBMCs. The source of these receptors is a woman aged 30 to 39 in good health and CMV-seronegative.

This chain connects TRBV5-1 to TRBJ2-7; weak D call: TRBD1 (5 bases). Germline V lookup: CDR1 SGHRS, CDR2 YFSETQ. The ends were cut back, 5 bases at V and 1 base at J, with 10 bases in the middle. The CDR3 extends over 13 amino acids. In DNA form, the CDR3 reads TGCGCCAGCAGACCGGACACATCCTACGAGCAGTACTTC. This translates into CASRPDTSYEQYF.

The chain uses TRBV19 and TRBJ1-2; 7 bases fit TRBD1. This CDR3 has 13 amino acids. V was clipped by 5 bases and J by 3 bases; unmatched bases: 3. Germline CDR1 LNHDA, CDR2 SQIVND (reference sequence). As DNA, the CDR3 is TGTGCCAGTAGTCCCCAGGGGGACTATGGCTACACCTTC. Translating it yields CASSPQGDYGYTF. Full variable domain (outside the CDR3, taken from reference TRBV19 and TRBJ1-2): DGGITQSPKYLFRKEGQNVTLSCEQNLNHDAMYWYRQDPGQGLRLIYYSQIVNDFQKGDIAEGYSVSREKKESFPLTVTSAQKNPTAFYLCASSPQGDYGYTFGSGTRLTVV.

CDR3 DNA sequence: TGTGCCAGCAGCCCAACTAGCGGGGGGGCAGGTAATGAGCAGTTCTTC. It encodes CASSPTSGGAGNEQFF. This chain connects TRBV7-9 to TRBJ2-1, with 13 bases lining up with TRBD2. Germline CDR1 is SEHNR and CDR2 is FQNEAQ (reference sequence). V lost 5 bases to trimming and J lost 7 bases; unmatched junction nucleotides: 8. The CDR3 extends over 16 amino acids.

The genes are TRBV5-1 and TRBJ2-3; tentatively, D is TRBD1 (6 bases). The CDR3 spans 15 residues. The germline V gene has CDR1 SGHRS and CDR2 YFSETQ. Deletions cut 0 bases from V and 0 bases from J, with 8 bases between. The CDR3 DNA reads TGCGCCAGCAGCTTGGGGCAGGGGAGCACAGATACGCAGTATTTT. Protein product: CASSLGQGSTDTQYF.